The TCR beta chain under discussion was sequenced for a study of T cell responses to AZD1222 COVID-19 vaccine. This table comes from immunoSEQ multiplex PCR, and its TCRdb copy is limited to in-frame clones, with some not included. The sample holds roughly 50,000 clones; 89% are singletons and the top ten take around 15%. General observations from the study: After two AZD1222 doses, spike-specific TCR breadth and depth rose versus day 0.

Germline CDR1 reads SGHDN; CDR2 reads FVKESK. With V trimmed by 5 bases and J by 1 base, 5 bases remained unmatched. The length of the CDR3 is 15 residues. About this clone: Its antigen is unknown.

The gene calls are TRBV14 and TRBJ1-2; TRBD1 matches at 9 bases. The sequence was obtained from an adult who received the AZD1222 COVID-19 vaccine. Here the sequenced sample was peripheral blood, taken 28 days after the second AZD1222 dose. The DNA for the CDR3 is TGTGCCAGCAGCATCCACAGGGGGCTTAACTATGGCTACACCTTC. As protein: CASSIHRGLNYGYTF.